This T cell receptor (beta chain) appears in the sequencing data of a study of control samples from healthy donors and cancer patients. Sequencing used immunoSEQ multiplex PCR; TCRdb keeps in-frame clones, though not all of them. The sample contains approximately 170,000 clones, roughly 92% of which appear only once. CDR3 length equals 14 residues. V lost 0 bases and J lost 3, with 6 bases in between. Germline V gene lookup returns CDR1 SGHAT and CDR2 FQNNGV. J is TRBJ1-5 and V is TRBV11-2; the D is unclear. Sequenced sample: blood. The TCR sequence derives from a woman between 25 and 40 years old in good health. CDR3 coding DNA: TGTGCCAGCAGCTTAGATGGGTTCAATCAGCCCCAGCATTTT. The encoded protein is CASSLDGFNQPQHF. The variable domain in full, with the rest retrieved from reference TRBV11-2 and TRBJ1-5, is EAGVAQSPRYKIIEKRQSVAFWCNPISGHATLYWYQQILGQGPKLLIQFQNNGVVDDSQLPKDRFSAERLKGVDSTLKIQPAKLEDSAVYLCASSLDGFNQPQHFGDGTRLSIL.